This T cell receptor beta chain comes out of a study of CD4 T cells in relation to SARS-CoV-2 and coronaviruses. Across the study: TCR beta CDR3s were sequenced after roughly nine-day antigen culture of PBMCs.

About this clone itself: As yet, its antigen is unknown.

Repertoires were generated with immunoSEQ multiplex PCR, while TCRdb's copy carries only in-frame clones and drops some. This sample has around 23,000 clones, with about 70% found just once. Before the COVID-19 pandemic, during about 2010-2018, CD4+ T cells were taken from unexposed donors. The cells were cultured for approximately ten days before CD4+ T cells were isolated. Sample: CD4+ T cells from PBMCs, cultured in vitro. This receptor was identified in a human donor in good health.

The CDR3 loop is CASRALEGREQYF. The CDR3 DNA is TGTGCCAGCAGGGCCCTGGAGGGAAGGGAGCAGTACTTC. The chain combines TRBV27 with TRBJ2-7, with D perhaps matching TRBD2 (6 bases). With 6 bases removed from V and 7 bases from J, the gap between germline ends came to 16 bases. CDR3 length equals 13 residues. Germline CDR1 and CDR2: MNHEY and SMNVEV (reference sequence).